Shown below are 27 T cell receptor beta chains from a single sample sequenced in a study of blood T cell repertoires in COVID-19. Using immunoSEQ multiplex PCR, the repertoire was profiled, and TCRdb retains in-frame clones only, with some absent. The table includes about 240,000 clones, 75% to 85% detected once. The specimen was peripheral blood. Receptor source: a human donor in a cohort sampled during active COVID-19.

This clone appeared many times. CDR3 nucleotides: TGTGCCAGCAGACATGACAGGAACACCGGGGAGCTGTTTTTT. Encoded protein: CASRHDRNTGELFF. V and J are TRBV5-4 and TRBJ2-2, with a weak D call TRBD1 (5 bases). Trimming removed 5 bases from V and 1 base from J, with 9 bases in between. This CDR3 comprises 14 residues. In germline, CDR1 is SGHNT, CDR2 YYREEE (reference sequence).

The chain links TRBV5-5 to TRBJ1-2, with D possibly TRBD1 on 5 matching bases. This CDR3 has 15 amino acids. Trimming left V 0 bases short and J 5 bases short, with 14 bases between. Looked up from germline, CDR1 is SGHKS and CDR2 is YYEKEE (reference sequence). The DNA of the CDR3 is TGTGCCAGCAGCTTGGGATTGGGCCCAGGGTATGGCTACACCTTC. Residues: CASSLGLGPGYGYTF.

The chain joins TRBV19 to TRBJ1-3, with a tentative D call TRBD1 (5 bases). Germline assignment: CDR1 LNHDA and CDR2 SQIVND (reference sequence). Trimming cost V 6 bases and J 2 bases, with 8 bases left between them. CDR3 length equals 13 residues. CDR3 loop: CASSRVPGNTIYF. CDR3 in DNA: TGTGCCAGTAGCAGGGTTCCTGGAAACACCATATATTTT. Full variable domain (missing parts from reference TRBV19 and TRBJ1-3): DGGITQSPKYLFRKEGQNVTLSCEQNLNHDAMYWYRQDPGQGLRLIYYSQIVNDFQKGDIAEGYSVSREKKESFPLTVTSAQKNPTAFYLCASSRVPGNTIYFGEGSWLTVV.

This chain joins TRBV2 and TRBJ1-5; TRBD1 might be the D (5 bases). CDR1 is SNHLY and CDR2 is FYNNEI in the germline V gene. The CDR3 consists of 15 residues. V lost 5 bases and J 6 bases, leaving 17 bases between the germline ends. CDR3: CASSLEKEGSQPQHF. The CDR3 region has the DNA TGTGCCAGCAGTCTGGAAAAGGAGGGGAGTCAGCCCCAGCATTTT.

This clone was detected once. This sequence joins TRBV5-4 and TRBJ2-7; possibly TRBD2 for D (5 bases). The CDR3 length is 12 residues. The ends were cut back, 2 bases at V and 3 bases at J, with 6 bases in the middle. Germline assignment: CDR1 SGHNT and CDR2 YYREEE (reference sequence). CDR3 in amino acids: CASSLDYYEQYF. CDR3 bases: TGTGCCAGCAGCTTAGACTACTACGAGCAGTACTTC.

The gene calls are TRBV6-5 and TRBJ2-7, with D unclear. Trimming took off 7 bases at V and 2 bases at J, with 9 bases between the two ends. There are 12 residues in the CDR3. Germline CDR1 reads MNHEY; CDR2 reads SVGAGI. The CDR3: CASNPRPYEQYF. CDR3 coding DNA: TGTGCCAGCAACCCGCGGCCCTACGAGCAGTACTTC.

This clone was observed a few times. This chain uses TRBV28 with TRBJ2-7; maybe TRBD2 (6 bases). CDR3 length: 14 residues. CDR1 is MDHEN, CDR2 SYDVKM, per germline. Trimming removed 5 bases at V and 3 bases at J, with 14 bases between. This CDR3 is CASSNGGSFYEQYF. The DNA of the CDR3 is TGTGCCAGCAGTAATGGGGGGTCCTTCTACGAGCAGTACTTC.

The genes are TRBV19 and TRBJ1-4, with D possibly TRBD1 on 5 matching bases. The length of the CDR3 is 15 residues. The V end lost 6 bases, the J end lost 5 bases, and 16 bases lay between the germline ends. Germline V CDR1 and CDR2: LNHDA, SQIVND (reference sequence). The CDR3 region is CASSPTGTGNEKLFF. As DNA, the CDR3 is TGTGCCAGTAGCCCCACGGGGACTGGGAATGAAAAACTGTTTTTT.

The chain is built from TRBV19 and TRBJ2-7; 9 nucleotides match TRBD1. Germline CDR1 reads LNHDA; CDR2 reads SQIVND (reference sequence). The CDR3 totals 14 residues. V lost 3 bases, J lost 6 bases, and 6 bases stayed unmatched. The CDR3 DNA sequence: TGTGCCAGTAGTATTGGACAGGGGCTTTCCGAGCAGTACTTC. It codes for CASSIGQGLSEQYF.

This clone was seen a single time. This chain links TRBV3-1 (or the pseudogene TRBV3-2) with TRBJ2-3; 7 positions agree with TRBD1. CDR1 and CDR2 (germline): LGHDT, YNNKEL (reference sequence). The CDR3 covers 15 residues. V was pared by 4 bases and J by 3 bases, with 7 bases of the junction left unmatched. The DNA for the CDR3 is TGTGCCAGCAGCCCCAGGGACAGCCGGACAGATACGCAGTATTTT. It encodes CASSPRDSRTDTQYF.

This clone showed up just once. CDR3 nucleotides: TGTGCCAGTAGTGGGGACTACCAAGATACGCAGTATTTT. It encodes CASSGDYQDTQYF. The chain carries TRBV19 and TRBJ2-3; 7 positions agree with TRBD2. V lost 5 bases, J lost 5 bases, and 4 bases stayed unmatched. In germline, CDR1 is LNHDA, CDR2 SQIVND (reference sequence). The CDR3 is 13 amino acids.

This chain uses TRBV6-1 with TRBJ1-3, with TRBD1 as a possible D gene (5 bases). V dropped 2 bases and J dropped 2 bases, with 7 bases sitting between them. The CDR3 sequence is 14 residues long. The V gene's germline CDR1 is MNHNS and CDR2 SASEGT. CDR3 bases: TGTGCCAGCAGTGAACGGGGGGCTGGAAACACCATATATTTT. As protein: CASSERGAGNTIYF.

The gene calls are TRBV7-2 and TRBJ1-1; D remains ambiguous. Germline V gene data show CDR1 as SGHTA and CDR2 as FQGNSA. The V end lost 5 bases, the J end lost 3 bases, and 10 bases lay between the germline ends. The CDR3 contains 13 residues. In DNA, the CDR3 is TGTGCCAGCAGCCCGGGAACGCACACTGAAGCTTTCTTT. This encodes CASSPGTHTEAFF.

V is TRBV3-1 (or the pseudogene TRBV3-2) and J is TRBJ2-3, with a tentative D call TRBD2 (5 bases). The CDR3 covers 15 residues. The V and J ends lost 4 bases and 2 bases respectively, with 13 bases between them. The germline gives CDR1 LGHDT, CDR2 YNNKEL (reference sequence). The CDR3 loop reads CASSPRGLSTDTQYF. In DNA form, the CDR3 reads TGTGCCAGCAGCCCACGGGGTCTCTCCACAGATACGCAGTATTTT.

The chain carries TRBV18 and TRBJ2-7; D is possibly TRBD2 (5 bases). CDR3 size: 18 residues. The V gene lost 3 bases and the J gene lost 4 bases, with 25 bases spanning the gap. Germline assignment: CDR1 KGHSH and CDR2 LQKENI. CDR3 DNA sequence: TGTGCCAGCTCACCCAACAGACGATCCGGGATGACAAAATACGAGCAGTACTTC. Protein: CASSPNRRSGMTKYEQYF.

V and J are TRBV9 and TRBJ2-7; TRBD2 matches at 9 bases. J gave up 4 bases and V 2 bases, and 13 bases lay outside the gene matches. Germline CDR1 reads SGDLS; CDR2 reads YYNGEE. There are 17 residues in the CDR3. The CDR3 protein is CASSVAPVASGDYEQYF. DNA for the CDR3: TGTGCCAGCAGCGTCGCCCCGGTGGCTAGCGGGGATTACGAGCAGTACTTC.

The V gene is TRBV28, the J gene TRBJ1-5; weak D call: TRBD1 (6 bases). In germline, CDR1 is MDHEN, CDR2 SYDVKM. The V gene lost 6 bases and the J gene lost 5 bases, with 14 bases spanning the gap. This CDR3 is 14 amino acids long. This CDR3 reads CASSQLNRDQPQHF. The CDR3 DNA follows: TGTGCCAGCAGCCAATTAAACAGGGATCAGCCCCAGCATTTT. The entire variable domain, with the rest obtained from reference TRBV28 and TRBJ1-5, is as follows: DVKVTQSSRYLVKRTGEKVFLECVQDMDHENMFWYRQDPGLGLRLIYFSYDVKMKEKGDIPEGYSVSREKKERFSLILESASTNQTSMYLCASSQLNRDQPQHFGDGTRLSIL.

This clone was observed many times. The chain couples TRBV9 to TRBJ2-3, with TRBD2 matching over 8 bases. The CDR3 is made up of 18 amino acids. V was clipped by 0 bases and J by 3 bases; unmatched bases: 12. The germline V gene encodes CDR1 SGDLS and CDR2 YYNGEE. CDR3 amino acids: CASSVARNGRGRTDTQYF. As DNA, the CDR3 is TGTGCCAGCAGCGTAGCTCGTAACGGGAGGGGCCGGACAGATACGCAGTATTTT.

V and J are TRBV2 and TRBJ2-7; possibly TRBD1 for D (6 bases). The CDR3 covers 15 residues. The germline V and J ends were trimmed by 2 bases and 4 bases, with 15 bases remaining between them. Germline V lookup: CDR1 SNHLY, CDR2 FYNNEI. CDR3 in amino acids: CASSEWQEGGYEQYF. The CDR3 DNA reads as TGTGCCAGCAGTGAATGGCAGGAAGGGGGTTACGAGCAGTACTTC.

CDR3 sequence: CASSPRNNNEKLFF. The CDR3 DNA is TGTGCCAGTAGTCCCAGGAATAATAATGAAAAACTGTTTTTT. The rearrangement uses TRBV19 and TRBJ1-4; the D is unclear. The CDR3 runs 14 residues. V lost 5 bases and J 4 bases, leaving 11 bases between the germline ends. Germline V CDR1 and CDR2: LNHDA, SQIVND (reference sequence).

The rearrangement uses TRBV7-2 and TRBJ2-7; D possibly corresponds to TRBD2 (5 bases). There are 17 residues in the CDR3. CDR1 is SGHTA and CDR2 is FQGNSA in the germline V gene. V dropped 5 bases and J dropped 3 bases, with 23 bases sitting between them. Written as DNA, the CDR3 is TGTGCCAGCAGCCCTAGCCCATATAGGACGGGGAACTACGAGCAGTACTTC. Translating gives CASSPSPYRTGNYEQYF.

The rearrangement uses TRBV7-9 and TRBJ1-5; 8 nucleotides agree with TRBD1. Germline lookup yields CDR1 SEHNR and CDR2 FQNEAQ (reference sequence). The CDR3 sequence is 17 residues long. V gave up 5 bases and J gave up 0 bases; unmatched junction bases: 9. CDR3 sequence: CASSPGTGLYSNQPQHF. In DNA, the CDR3 is TGTGCCAGCAGCCCCGGGACAGGCCTATATAGCAATCAGCCCCAGCATTTT.

This chain connects TRBV27 to TRBJ2-7, with 9 bases fitting TRBD2. V dropped 3 bases and J dropped 5; count of bases not matched to a gene: 14. In germline, CDR1 is MNHEY, CDR2 SMNVEV (reference sequence). There are 17 residues in the CDR3. The CDR3 reads CASSFRRWGSGSNEQYF. CDR3 nucleotides: TGTGCCAGCAGTTTCCGGCGATGGGGTAGCGGGAGTAACGAGCAGTACTTC.

V gene TRBV5-8 combines with J gene TRBJ1-2; 8 positions agree with TRBD1. CDR1 SGHTS and CDR2 YDEGEE come from the germline V gene. The junction had 9 bases not matched to a gene; V was cut back by 3 bases and J by 8 bases. The CDR3 runs 14 residues. The CDR3 coding sequence is TGTGCCAGCAGCTCACGTGGACAGGGCCTCGGCTACACCTTC. This sequence encodes CASSSRGQGLGYTF.

CDR3 protein: CASSPEAPERGREQFF. The CDR3 DNA is TGTGCCAGCAGCCCAGAGGCCCCCGAGCGGGGGCGGGAGCAGTTCTTC. This chain joins TRBV7-9 and TRBJ2-1, with TRBD2 identical over 8 bases. V gave up 5 bases and J gave up 10 bases; unmatched junction bases: 16. The CDR3 covers 16 residues. The germline V gene encodes CDR1 SEHNR and CDR2 FQNEAQ (reference sequence).

This clone showed up just a few times. V usage is TRBV19 and J usage is TRBJ2-7; 10 bases match TRBD2. Looked up from germline, CDR1 is LNHDA and CDR2 is SQIVND (reference sequence). With V trimmed by 9 bases and J by 5 bases, 7 bases remained unmatched. The CDR3 has 13 amino acids. The CDR3, as DNA: TGTGCCAGCCGAGCGGGAGGGACGCACGAGCAGTACTTC. Its translation is CASRAGGTHEQYF.

This clone showed up just once. The gene calls are TRBV5-1 and TRBJ1-4, with 9 bases fitting TRBD1. The CDR3 is 14 amino acids. CDR1 is SGHRS, CDR2 YFSETQ, per germline. The J segment lost 8 bases and the V segment lost 4 bases, leaving 6 bases of the junction unmatched. The CDR3 DNA reads TGCGCCAGCAGCACGACAGGGGGTTACGAAAAACTGTTTTTT. This gives the protein CASSTTGGYEKLFF.